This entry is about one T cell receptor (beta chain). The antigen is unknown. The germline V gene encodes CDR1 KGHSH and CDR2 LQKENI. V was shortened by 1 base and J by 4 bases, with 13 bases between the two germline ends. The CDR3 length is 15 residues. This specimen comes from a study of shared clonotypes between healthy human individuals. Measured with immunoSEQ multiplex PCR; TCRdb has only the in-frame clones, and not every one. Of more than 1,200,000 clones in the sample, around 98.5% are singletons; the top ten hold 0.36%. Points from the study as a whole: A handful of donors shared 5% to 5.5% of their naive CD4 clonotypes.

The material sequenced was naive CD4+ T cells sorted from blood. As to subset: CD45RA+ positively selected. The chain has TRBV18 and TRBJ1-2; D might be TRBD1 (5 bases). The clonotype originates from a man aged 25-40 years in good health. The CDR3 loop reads CASSPRQGGGYGYTF. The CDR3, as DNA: TGTGCCAGCTCACCACGGCAGGGTGGTGGCTATGGCTACACCTTC.